This TCR beta chain was sequenced in a study of blood T cell repertoires in COVID-19. On the study more broadly: The United States, Italy and Spain supplied acute and convalescent COVID-19 samples. The analysed material was cDNA or gDNA that came from T cells, B-cell-depleted T cells, or PBMCs.

Membership in each cohort depended on participant-reported clinical history. V lost 5 bases and J lost 11, with 12 bases in between. Germline V gene lookup returns CDR1 LNHDA and CDR2 SQIVND (reference sequence). The CDR3 consists of 11 residues. Authors' processing steps: Amplification from reference gene primers served as the basis for estimated nucleated cell counts. The method was immunoSEQ multiplex PCR; TCRdb's version includes in-frame clones alone and lacks a portion of them. That table furnishes V, J and clone size, whereas the DNA furnished D and trimming. Here the sample spans about 480,000 clones, around 90% being singletons.

The receptor's source is a woman younger than 35 with acute COVID-19. The sequencing input was PBMCs or T cells enriched from blood (not recorded which). V gene TRBV19 combines with J gene TRBJ1-1; D unclear. Here the CDR3 reads CASSAYGDAFF. As DNA, the CDR3 is TGTGCCAGTAGTGCGTACGGAGACGCTTTCTTT.